Each of the 7 T cell receptor beta chains below was sequenced from the same sample in a study of beta chain features in type 1 diabetes. Sequenced material consisted of expressed TCRB transcripts (all of the isolated RNA was reverse transcribed). Profiling relied on immunoSEQ multiplex PCR, and the TCRdb table lists in-frame clones only, not all of them. The sample carries 500,000 to 700,000 clones, 15% to 19% recorded once. Sequencing was done on a sample of naive CD4+ T cells from blood. All receptors derive from a man between 18 and 29 years old in good health.

The chain couples TRBV6-5 to TRBJ1-5; D is possibly TRBD1 (5 bases). The CDR3 is 14 residues long. The V and J ends lost 6 bases and 1 base respectively, with 10 bases between them. Germline CDR1 is MNHEY and CDR2 is SVGAGI. CDR3 sequence (DNA): TGTGCCAGCAGCTGGGGACCGAGCAATCAGCCCCAGCATTTT. Protein sequence: CASSWGPSNQPQHF.

This chain connects TRBV25-1 to TRBJ1-2; tentatively, D is TRBD1 (5 bases). This CDR3 contains 17 residues. The germline gives CDR1 MGHDK, CDR2 SYGVNS. The ends were cut back, 2 bases at V and 3 bases at J, with 19 bases in the middle. CDR3 bases: TGTGCCAGCAGTGAAGGATGGGGCGGAGGAGGCCACTATGGCTACACCTTC. This translates into CASSEGWGGGGHYGYTF.

J is TRBJ2-1 and V is TRBV5-4; 10 nucleotides align to TRBD2. The V segment lost 5 bases and the J segment 0 bases; nucleotides outside the gene matches: 8. CDR1 SGHNT and CDR2 YYREEE come from the germline V gene (reference sequence). The CDR3 contains 17 residues. In DNA, the CDR3 is TGTGCCAGCAGACGTATACTAGCGGGGAGCTCCTACAATGAGCAGTTCTTC. Amino acids: CASRRILAGSSYNEQFF.

This clone has only a few counts. Here the CDR3 DNA reads TGTGCCAGCAGCCGCTGGACAGGGACCACCAAGTACAATGAGCAGTTCTTC. Translation: CASSRWTGTTKYNEQFF. This chain uses TRBV7-6 with TRBJ2-1, with 8 bases that match TRBD1. Germline CDR1 SGHVS, CDR2 FNYEAQ. V gave up 5 bases and J gave up 4 bases; unmatched junction bases: 13. CDR3 length equals 17 residues.

A few counts support this clone. CDR3 amino acids: CASSVRDRNYGYTF. Written as DNA, the CDR3 is TGTGCCAGCAGCGTCCGGGACAGGAACTATGGCTACACCTTC. The rearrangement joins TRBV7-9 to TRBJ1-2; 8 bases agree with TRBD1. V was clipped by 5 bases and J by 2 bases; unmatched bases: 4. The CDR3 is made up of 14 amino acids. The germline V gene encodes CDR1 SEHNR and CDR2 FQNEAQ (reference sequence).

The chain is built from TRBV28 and TRBJ2-5; D may be TRBD1 or TRBD2 (5 bases each). Trimming stripped 4 bases from V and 4 bases from J, with 10 bases between. The CDR3 is 13 residues long. Germline loops: CDR1 MDHEN, CDR2 SYDVKM. CDR3 residues: CASSSSGRETQYF. CDR3 in DNA: TGTGCCAGCAGTTCATCAGGGAGAGAGACCCAGTACTTC.

This clone was counted only a few times. The chain recombines TRBV9 with TRBJ1-2; maybe TRBD1 (5 bases). Trimming took 7 bases from V and 4 from J, leaving 11 bases between them. The CDR3 consists of 12 residues. From germline, CDR1 is SGDLS and CDR2 YYNGEE. Here the CDR3 reads CASAWGGYGYTF. The CDR3 DNA is TGTGCCAGCGCCTGGGGGGGCTATGGCTACACCTTC.